These 23 T cell receptor beta chains were sequenced from one sample in a study of shared clonotypes between healthy human individuals. Sequencing used immunoSEQ multiplex PCR; TCRdb keeps in-frame clones, though not all of them. The sample holds approximately 2.3 million clones; just over 90% are singletons and the top ten take about 0.41%. Sequencing was done on a sample of naive CD4+ T cells from PBMCs. Subset given: CD45RA+ positively selected. These receptors were taken from a man aged 18 to 30 in good health. Some clones in this sample may be carry-over from other donors' samples.

The V gene is TRBV28, the J gene TRBJ2-3; unclear D gene. The length of the CDR3 is 15 residues. Germline V gene lookup returns CDR1 MDHEN and CDR2 SYDVKM. V was pared by 6 bases and J by 1 base, with 14 bases between. This chain's CDR3 is CASSFGYAGTDTQYF. Written as DNA, the CDR3 is TGTGCCAGCAGCTTTGGGTACGCGGGCACAGATACGCAGTATTTT.

The chain is built from TRBV28 and TRBJ2-7; maybe TRBD2 (6 bases). V gave up 2 bases and J gave up 5 bases, with 13 bases separating them. CDR1 and CDR2 (germline): MDHEN, SYDVKM. The CDR3 is 14 residues long. In DNA form, the CDR3 reads TGTGCCAGCAGTTTAGCCGGGAGTCTCCACGAGCAGTACTTC. As protein: CASSLAGSLHEQYF.

This chain joins TRBV6-5 and TRBJ2-5; D is undetermined. The J call may be wrong; the DNA end is better matched by TRBJ2-7. The CDR3 loop spans 14 amino acids. The V gene's germline CDR1 is MNHEY and CDR2 SVGAGI. The CDR3 sequence is CASSYSGYSYEQYF. CDR3 bases: TGTGCCAGCAGTTACTCGGGATACTCCTACGAGCAGTACTTC.

The chain combines TRBV30 with TRBJ1-2, with D possibly TRBD1 on 6 matching bases. Trimming took off 2 bases at V and 4 bases at J, with 11 bases between the two ends. Germline assignment: CDR1 GTSNPN and CDR2 SVGIG (reference sequence). The CDR3 runs 13 residues. The CDR3 DNA follows: TGTGCCTGGAGTCCCGGGACACTCTATGGCTACACCTTC. It yields the protein CAWSPGTLYGYTF.

The chain combines TRBV6-1 with TRBJ2-1, with a tentative D call TRBD2 (5 bases). Trimming left V 2 bases short and J 1 base short, with 24 bases between. The germline gives CDR1 MNHNS, CDR2 SASEGT. This CDR3 has 20 amino acids. Here the CDR3 DNA reads TGTGCCAGCAGTGAATTACCGGGGAGTCTAAGCGGAGCTTCCTACAATGAGCAGTTCTTC. Translating it yields CASSELPGSLSGASYNEQFF.

The CDR3 DNA sequence: TGTGCCAGCAGCTTTGATGTGGGCACTAATGAAAAACTGTTTTTT. This codes for CASSFDVGTNEKLFF. The chain combines TRBV5-6 with TRBJ1-4; D is uncertain. Germline lookup yields CDR1 SGHDT and CDR2 YYEEEE. The CDR3 has 15 residues. The V and J ends lost 2 bases and 2 bases respectively, with 10 bases between them.

This chain connects TRBV4-1 to TRBJ2-5; 7 bases are shared with TRBD1. CDR1 and CDR2 from the germline V gene are MGHRA and YSYEKL. The V gene end was trimmed by 2 bases and the J gene end by 5 bases; junction bases not matched to a gene: 11. The CDR3 extends over 16 amino acids. This CDR3 is CASSQPGQKRRETQYF. The CDR3 bases are TGCGCCAGCAGCCAACCGGGACAGAAACGACGGGAGACCCAGTACTTC.

The chain has TRBV19 and TRBJ2-3; D is perhaps TRBD1 or TRBD2 (5 bases each). CDR1 LNHDA and CDR2 SQIVND come from the germline V gene (reference sequence). The V end was cut by 8 bases, the J end by 2 bases, with 14 bases between. This CDR3 comprises 14 residues. The CDR3 DNA follows: TGTGCCAGTGGGGGTCGGGCTATCACAGATACGCAGTATTTT. Translation gives CASGGRAITDTQYF.

J is TRBJ2-7 and V is TRBV7-8; 8 bases fit TRBD2. This CDR3 has 15 residues. The V segment lost 3 bases and the J segment 2 bases; nucleotides outside the gene matches: 6. The V gene's germline CDR1 is SGHVS and CDR2 FQNEAQ. The CDR3 DNA reads TGTGCCAGCAGCTTCACGGTTAGCGGGACCTACGAGCAGTACTTC. It yields the protein CASSFTVSGTYEQYF.

This sequence joins TRBV6-5 and TRBJ2-7; D perhaps matches TRBD2 (5 bases). CDR3 length: 14 residues. V lost 8 bases and J lost 3, with 17 bases in between. Germline V lookup: CDR1 MNHEY, CDR2 SVGAGI. CDR3 sequence reads: CASGVRRTHYEQYF. DNA for the CDR3: TGTGCCAGCGGGGTCCGGCGGACTCACTACGAGCAGTACTTC.

V usage is TRBV28 and J usage is TRBJ2-1, with D unresolved. Per germline, CDR1 MDHEN and CDR2 SYDVKM. The V gene lost 5 bases and the J gene lost 0 bases, with 14 bases spanning the gap. This CDR3 is built from 16 residues. The CDR3 protein is CASSPPVRYSYNEQFF. CDR3 bases: TGTGCCAGCAGTCCCCCGGTCAGATACTCCTACAATGAGCAGTTCTTC.

The chain recombines TRBV9 with TRBJ2-2; 8 nucleotides align to TRBD1. The ends lost 4 bases at V and 4 bases at J; junction bases unmatched: 9. Germline V CDR1 and CDR2: SGDLS, YYNGEE. CDR3 length: 16 residues. Here the CDR3 DNA reads TGTGCCAGCAGCCCACGCCCGGACAGGGCCACCGGGGAGCTGTTTTTT. Residues: CASSPRPDRATGELFF.

The genes are TRBV20-1 and TRBJ2-1, with D uncertain. The V gene lost 6 bases and the J gene lost 6 bases, with 9 bases spanning the gap. The CDR3 extends over 11 amino acids. Germline V lookup: CDR1 DFQATT, CDR2 SNEGSKA (reference sequence). The CDR3 DNA follows: TGCAGTGCCTCGGCAGCCAATGAGCAGTTCTTC. Its protein product is CSASAANEQFF.

This clone was seen just once. The chain carries TRBV28 and TRBJ2-7, with 9 bases that match TRBD1. The CDR3 extends over 17 amino acids. Germline V gene lookup returns CDR1 MDHEN and CDR2 SYDVKM. The J segment lost 5 bases and the V segment lost 7 bases, leaving 18 bases of the junction unmatched. The CDR3 nucleotides read TGTGCCAGCACCCCTGGACAGGGGTGGGTGAAGGGGCACGAGCAGTACTTC. Translation gives CASTPGQGWVKGHEQYF.

J is TRBJ2-2 and V is TRBV10-1; D may be TRBD1 (5 bases). CDR1 and CDR2 (germline): WNHNN, SYGVQD (reference sequence). This CDR3 is 16 amino acids long. Deletions cut 0 bases from V and 7 bases from J, with 15 bases between. CDR3 in DNA: TGCGCCAGCAGTGAGTCGAAGGGGTTTACGAGCGGGGAGCTGTTTTTT. Protein: CASSESKGFTSGELFF.

The chain has TRBV7-3 and TRBJ1-1, with unresolved D. CDR1 is SGHTA, CDR2 FQGTGA, per germline. Between the trimmed V and J ends, which lost 4 bases and 2 bases, there was a span of 8 bases. The CDR3 contains 13 residues. Written as DNA, the CDR3 is TGTGCCAGCAGCTCCACTTTTAACACTGAAGCTTTCTTT. Translated: CASSSTFNTEAFF.

The rearrangement links TRBV5-1 to TRBJ1-1; D is perhaps TRBD1 (6 bases). The CDR3 sequence is 19 residues long. Germline CDR1 is SGHRS and CDR2 is YFSETQ. Trimming left V 0 bases short and J 3 bases short, with 24 bases between. CDR3 loop: CASSLVLGIGWRGDTEAFF. As DNA, the CDR3 is TGCGCCAGCAGCTTGGTATTGGGAATAGGTTGGAGGGGGGACACTGAAGCTTTCTTT.

The CDR3 DNA reads TGTGCCAGCAATAAACGAAGGACAGGGTTCCACGAGCAGTACTTC. Amino acid sequence: CASNKRRTGFHEQYF. The chain combines TRBV28 with TRBJ2-7; 8 bases are a match to TRBD1. This CDR3 has 15 amino acids. Germline V gives CDR1 MDHEN, CDR2 SYDVKM. J was trimmed by 5 bases and V by 7 bases; bases with no gene match: 13. Drawing the rest from reference TRBV28 and TRBJ2-7, the complete variable domain is DVKVTQSSRYLVKRTGEKVFLECVQDMDHENMFWYRQDPGLGLRLIYFSYDVKMKEKGDIPEGYSVSREKKERFSLILESASTNQTSMYLCASNKRRTGFHEQYFGPGTRLTVT.

This chain uses TRBV7-2 with TRBJ1-1, with D unresolved. The CDR3 has 14 amino acids. Trimming took 1 base from V and 3 from J, leaving 9 bases between them. Germline assignment: CDR1 SGHTA and CDR2 FQGNSA. The DNA of the CDR3 is TGTGCCAGCAGCTTAGATCCGGGGTACACTGAAGCTTTCTTT. It codes for CASSLDPGYTEAFF.

The chain is built from TRBV6-1 and TRBJ2-3; no clear D gene. Looked up from germline, CDR1 is MNHNS and CDR2 is SASEGT. Trimming stripped 8 bases from V and 2 bases from J, with 14 bases between. The CDR3 is 14 residues long. The CDR3 region has the DNA TGTGCCAGCTCGGTAGAGATACACACAGATACGCAGTATTTT. It is translated as CASSVEIHTDTQYF.

The chain employs TRBV11-2 and TRBJ2-1; D is perhaps TRBD1 or TRBD2 (5 bases each). In germline, CDR1 is SGHAT, CDR2 FQNNGV. CDR3 length equals 14 residues. With 4 bases removed from V and 15 bases from J, the gap between germline ends came to 22 bases. Here the CDR3 DNA reads TGTGCCAGCAGCTCACAACACTCAGGGAGATTTGGGTTCTTC. This translates into CASSSQHSGRFGFF.

The V call is TRBV10-3, the J call TRBJ2-3; 9 nucleotides align to TRBD1. Germline loops: CDR1 ENHRY, CDR2 SYGVKD. With 10 bases clipped from V and 0 bases from J, the junction kept 5 bases outside the gene matches. This CDR3 comprises 14 residues. This CDR3 reads CATHRGLSTDTQYF. The CDR3 nucleotides read TGTGCCACACACAGGGGGCTAAGCACAGATACGCAGTATTTT.

CDR3 sequence reads: CASSLPGTPSYEQYF. The CDR3 nucleotides read TGTGCCAGCAGCTTACCCGGGACACCCTCCTACGAGCAGTACTTC. The rearrangement joins TRBV5-4 to TRBJ2-7; D might be TRBD1 (6 bases). CDR1 and CDR2 (germline): SGHNT, YYREEE (reference sequence). The V end was cut by 2 bases, the J end by 0 bases, with 12 bases between. The CDR3 totals 15 residues.